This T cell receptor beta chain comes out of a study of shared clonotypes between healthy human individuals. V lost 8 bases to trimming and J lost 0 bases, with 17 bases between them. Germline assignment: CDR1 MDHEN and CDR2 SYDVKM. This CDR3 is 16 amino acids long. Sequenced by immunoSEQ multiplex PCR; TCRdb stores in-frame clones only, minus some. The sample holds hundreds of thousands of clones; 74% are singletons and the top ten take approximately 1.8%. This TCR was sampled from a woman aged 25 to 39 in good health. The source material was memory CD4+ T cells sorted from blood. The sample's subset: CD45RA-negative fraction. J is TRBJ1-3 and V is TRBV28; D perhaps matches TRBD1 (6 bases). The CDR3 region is CASLGGAIASGNTIYF. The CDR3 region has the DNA TGTGCCAGCCTCGGGGGGGCCATTGCCTCTGGAAACACCATATATTTT.